The present T cell receptor beta chain was sequenced within a study of blood T cell repertoires in COVID-19. Study information: The analysed material was cDNA or gDNA that came from T cells, B-cell-depleted T cells, or PBMCs.

The CDR3 loop spans 15 amino acids. Germline CDR1 LGHNA, CDR2 YNFKEQ. V was clipped by 0 bases and J by 5 bases; unmatched bases: 6. Libraries were prepared by immunoSEQ multiplex PCR; TCRdb keeps only in-frame clonotypes and omits some of them. In the table there are nearly 250,000 clones, roughly four fifths of which are singletons. The V gene is TRBV4-2, the J gene TRBJ2-7; the match to TRBD2 covers 8 bases. The sample comprised peripheral blood. This sequence originates from a woman older than 75 with acute or convalescent COVID-19. The CDR3 loop reads CASSQDYQRENEQYF. The CDR3 bases are TGTGCCAGCAGCCAAGATTACCAGCGGGAGAACGAGCAGTACTTC.